One sample yielded the 20 T cell receptor beta chains listed below, sequenced in a study of PD-1 blockade in classical Hodgkin lymphoma. Clones were read by immunoSEQ multiplex PCR, and TCRdb kept only the in-frame ones, dropping some. The data contain 45,000 to 60,000 clones, 65% to 85% of them singletons. The patients all showed relapse after autologous stem cell transplantation, while their brentuximab vedotin exposure varied. Sample: peripheral blood mononuclear cells (PBMCs), taken at baseline. The receptors were gathered from a human donor with classical Hodgkin lymphoma.

The genes are TRBV11-3 and TRBJ1-1, with D possibly TRBD1 on 6 matching bases. This CDR3 contains 14 residues. CDR1 and CDR2 (germline): SGHNT, YENEEA. Trimming removed 6 bases from V and 1 base from J, with 12 bases in between. DNA for the CDR3: TGTGCCAGCAGATACGACAGGCAGAACACTGAAGCTTTCTTT. This sequence encodes CASRYDRQNTEAFF. The variable domain in full, with the rest retrieved from reference TRBV11-3 and TRBJ1-1, is EAGVVQSPRYKIIEKKQPVAFWCNPISGHNTLYWYLQNLGQGPELLIRYENEEAVDDSQLPKDRFSAERLKGVDSTLKIQPAELGDSAVYLCASRYDRQNTEAFFGQGTRLTVV.

The chain carries TRBV7-6 and TRBJ2-7, with a weak D call TRBD1 (6 bases). Trimming removed 5 bases at V and 3 bases at J, with 8 bases between. Germline CDR1 is SGHVS and CDR2 is FNYEAQ. The CDR3 covers 12 residues. The CDR3 region is CASSTDSYEQYF. CDR3 bases: TGTGCCAGCAGCACGGACAGCTACGAGCAGTACTTC.

The J gene is TRBJ1-4, the V gene TRBV29-1; D unclear. Germline values: CDR1 SQVTM, CDR2 ANQGSEA. The CDR3 covers 13 residues. The ends were cut back, 3 bases at V and 5 bases at J, with 10 bases in the middle. Here the CDR3 DNA reads TGCAGCGTTGATGTGGGAATGAATGAAAAACTGTTTTTT. Its translation: CSVDVGMNEKLFF.

The chain has TRBV9 and TRBJ2-1; 12 bases fit TRBD2. The CDR3 extends over 16 amino acids. V trimming: 3 bases; J trimming: 6 bases; junction bases outside the gene matches: 7. Germline CDR1 SGDLS, CDR2 YYNGEE. The DNA of the CDR3 is TGTGCCAGCAGCGCCTTGACTAGCGGGAGTTTCAATGAGCAGTTCTTC. Protein: CASSALTSGSFNEQFF. Together with reference TRBV9 and TRBJ2-1, the CDR3 gives the full variable domain: DSGVTQTPKHLITATGQRVTLRCSPRSGDLSVYWYQQSLDQGLQFLIQYYNGEERAKGNILERFSAQQFPDLHSELNLSSLELGDSALYFCASSALTSGSFNEQFFGPGTRLTVL.

V usage is TRBV7-9 and J usage is TRBJ2-5, with unresolved D. Germline assignment: CDR1 SEHNR and CDR2 FQNEAQ (reference sequence). This CDR3 is built from 13 residues. The V and J ends lost 2 bases and 5 bases respectively, with 9 bases between them. In DNA, the CDR3 is TGTGCCAGCAGCTTATCCGGCTCCGAGACCCAGTACTTC. Its translation is CASSLSGSETQYF.

This clone was counted only a few times. The chain couples TRBV27 to TRBJ1-2; 10 bases match TRBD1. The CDR3 extends over 16 amino acids. CDR1 is MNHEY and CDR2 is SMNVEV in the germline V gene (reference sequence). Germline trimming cut 5 bases from V and 1 base from J; bases unmatched to any gene: 7. Written as DNA, the CDR3 is TGTGCCAGCAGTATCACCGGGACAGGGGATAACTATGGCTACACCTTC. Residues: CASSITGTGDNYGYTF.

The rearrangement links TRBV29-1 to TRBJ2-1; a possible D gene is TRBD1 (6 bases). Trimming pared 1 base from V and 0 bases from J, leaving 10 bases between. Germline values: CDR1 SQVTM, CDR2 ANQGSEA. The CDR3 is 15 amino acids. The CDR3 region has the DNA TGCAGCGTTGAAGGATCGGACAGCTCCTACAATGAGCAGTTCTTC. The encoded protein is CSVEGSDSSYNEQFF.

This sequence joins TRBV11-3 and TRBJ2-7, with D tentatively TRBD1 (6 bases). CDR3 size: 15 residues. In germline, CDR1 is SGHNT, CDR2 YENEEA. Trimming stripped 1 base from V and 5 bases from J, with 15 bases between. CDR3: CASSLGGSRGHEQYF. The CDR3 bases are TGTGCCAGCAGCTTAGGGGGTAGCAGGGGCCACGAGCAGTACTTC.

The chain joins TRBV10-1 to TRBJ1-1, with D unclear. Germline lookup yields CDR1 WNHNN and CDR2 SYGVQD (reference sequence). Trimming pared 4 bases from V and 5 bases from J, leaving 14 bases between. CDR3 length: 14 residues. The CDR3 sequence is CASSVTRDRTEAFF. DNA of the CDR3: TGCGCCAGCAGTGTTACTAGGGATAGGACTGAAGCTTTCTTT.

The chain is built from TRBV10-3 and TRBJ2-7; TRBD1 matches 11 bases. Germline V lookup: CDR1 ENHRY, CDR2 SYGVKD. V gave up 2 bases and J gave up 3 bases; unmatched junction bases: 3. The CDR3 extends over 15 amino acids. CDR3 coding DNA: TGTGCCATCAGTGAGGGACAGGGGGCCAACTACGAGCAGTACGTC. The encoded protein is CAISEGQGANYEQYV.

J is TRBJ1-2 and V is TRBV7-8, with D hard to call. Between the trimmed V and J ends, which lost 6 bases and 4 bases, there was a span of 12 bases. The CDR3 has 13 amino acids. From germline, CDR1 is SGHVS and CDR2 FQNEAQ. CDR3: CASSSDPLYGYTF. The CDR3 DNA is TGTGCCAGCAGTTCGGACCCCCTCTATGGCTACACCTTC.

This clone was detected only a few times. The chain recombines TRBV14 with TRBJ1-3, with D possibly matching TRBD1 (6 bases). Trimming left V 4 bases short and J 3 bases short, with 16 bases between. This CDR3 has 16 residues. Germline values: CDR1 SGHDN, CDR2 FVKESK. The CDR3 loop is CASSPRLGAFGNTIYF. In nucleotides, the CDR3 is TGTGCCAGCAGCCCGAGGCTGGGGGCTTTTGGAAACACCATATATTTT.

This clone showed up just once. The gene calls are TRBV20-1 and TRBJ2-1, with D unresolved. The CDR3 runs to 11 residues. CDR1 and CDR2 from the germline V gene are DFQATT and SNEGSKA (reference sequence). V was shortened by 1 base and J by 4 bases, with 2 bases between the two germline ends. Here the CDR3 reads CSARAYNEQFF. In DNA, the CDR3 is TGCAGTGCTAGAGCATACAATGAGCAGTTCTTC.

The rearrangement links TRBV19 to TRBJ2-7; D is possibly TRBD1 or TRBD2 (5 bases each). The germline gives CDR1 LNHDA, CDR2 SQIVND (reference sequence). The CDR3 covers 13 residues. V gave up 4 bases and J gave up 0 bases, with 7 bases separating them. The CDR3 sequence: CASSRGISYEQYF. The CDR3 DNA reads as TGTGCCAGTAGTAGGGGGATCTCCTACGAGCAGTACTTC. Variable domain in full (rest from reference TRBV19 and TRBJ2-7): DGGITQSPKYLFRKEGQNVTLSCEQNLNHDAMYWYRQDPGQGLRLIYYSQIVNDFQKGDIAEGYSVSREKKESFPLTVTSAQKNPTAFYLCASSRGISYEQYFGPGTRLTVT.

This clone was counted many times. The V call is TRBV11-3, the J call TRBJ2-2; D not resolved. Germline V gives CDR1 SGHNT, CDR2 YENEEA. This CDR3 has 15 residues. V dropped 5 bases and J dropped 5 bases, with 15 bases sitting between them. The CDR3 DNA is TGTGCCAGCAGCCCGACCGGATTCTTGACCGGGGAGCTGTTTTTT. Translated, it gives CASSPTGFLTGELFF.

This clone was counted a few times. The rearrangement uses TRBV30 and TRBJ1-5; D gene unclear. V lost 4 bases, J lost 0 bases, and 7 bases lay in between. This CDR3 is 13 amino acids long. Germline CDR1 is GTSNPN and CDR2 is SVGIG (reference sequence). The CDR3 bases are TGTGCCTGGAATACAGATAGCAATCAGCCCCAGCATTTT. This encodes CAWNTDSNQPQHF. The full variable domain, in which reference TRBV30 and TRBJ1-5 provide the parts outside the CDR3, is SQTIHQWPATLVQPVGSPLSLECTVEGTSNPNLYWYRQAAGRGLQLLFYSVGIGQISSEVPQNLSASRPQDRQFILSSKKLLLSDSGFYLCAWNTDSNQPQHFGDGTRLSIL.

As to this clone: This CDR3 is also generated by other DNA sequences in the sample. The V gene is TRBV12-5, the J gene TRBJ2-3, with 8 bases matching TRBD2. V gave up 5 bases and J gave up 0 bases; unmatched junction bases: 4. This CDR3 has 15 amino acids. Germline CDR1 is LGHNT and CDR2 is FRNRAP. This CDR3 reads CASGPSGGSTDTQYF. The CDR3 DNA follows: TGTGCTAGTGGTCCCAGCGGGGGAAGCACAGATACGCAGTATTTT.

The V call is TRBV7-9, the J call TRBJ1-1; 8 bases align to TRBD1. The V and J ends lost 5 bases and 4 bases, in that order; junction bases with no gene match: 6. CDR3 length equals 14 residues. Per the germline V gene, CDR1 is SEHNR and CDR2 is FQNEAQ (reference sequence). CDR3 nucleotides: TGTGCCAGCAGCCTCCAGGGGGCTAGCACTGAAGCTTTCTTT. Its translation is CASSLQGASTEAFF.

The J gene is TRBJ1-1, the V gene TRBV5-4, with TRBD1 matching 7 bases. The CDR3 has 12 amino acids. The trim removed 2 bases at V and 8 bases at J, leaving 3 bases unmatched. Germline values: CDR1 SGHNT, CDR2 YYREEE (reference sequence). CDR3 sequence (DNA): TGTGCCAGCAGCTTTGGGACAGCGGAAGCTTTCTTT. Its translation is CASSFGTAEAFF. Full variable domain (missing parts from reference TRBV5-4 and TRBJ1-1): ETGVTQSPTHLIKTRGQQVTLRCSSQSGHNTVSWYQQALGQGPQFIFQYYREEENGRGNFPPRFSGLQFPNYSSELNVNALELDDSALYLCASSFGTAEAFFGQGTRLTVV.

The chain employs TRBV11-2 and TRBJ1-2; weak D call: TRBD1 (5 bases). Germline values: CDR1 SGHAT, CDR2 FQNNGV. The CDR3 runs to 15 residues. Trimming stripped 6 bases from V and 0 bases from J, with 14 bases between. CDR3 amino acids: CASRGLYKANYGYTF. CDR3 DNA sequence: TGTGCCAGCAGGGGACTGTACAAAGCTAACTATGGCTACACCTTC. Full variable domain (outside the CDR3, taken from reference TRBV11-2 and TRBJ1-2): EAGVAQSPRYKIIEKRQSVAFWCNPISGHATLYWYQQILGQGPKLLIQFQNNGVVDDSQLPKDRFSAERLKGVDSTLKIQPAKLEDSAVYLCASRGLYKANYGYTFGSGTRLTVV.